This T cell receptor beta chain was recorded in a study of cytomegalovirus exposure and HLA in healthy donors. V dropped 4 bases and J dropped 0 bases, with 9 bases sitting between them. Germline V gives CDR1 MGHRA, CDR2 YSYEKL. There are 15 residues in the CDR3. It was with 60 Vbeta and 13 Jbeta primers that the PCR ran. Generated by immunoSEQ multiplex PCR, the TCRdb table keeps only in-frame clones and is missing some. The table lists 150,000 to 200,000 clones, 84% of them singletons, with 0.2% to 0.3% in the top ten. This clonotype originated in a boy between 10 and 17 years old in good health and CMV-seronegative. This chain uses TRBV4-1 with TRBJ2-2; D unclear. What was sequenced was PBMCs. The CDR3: CASSRYLSNTGELFF. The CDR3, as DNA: TGCGCCAGCAGCCGCTACCTATCGAACACCGGGGAGCTGTTTTTT.